A selection of T cell receptor beta chains follows, all from one sample in a study of blood T cells in healthy people across ages. TCRdb reprocessed the 5' RACE reads with MiXCR, giving one entry per CDR3 protein. Of around 1,600,000 distinct CDR3 sequences listed, approximately 42% are singletons. Material for sequencing was blood. These receptors were collected from a woman aged 18 to 35 in good health. Both conserved end residues are part of each CDR3. The D gene is left open where the match is weak. Size tells how often a clone was seen (once, few, many) or the class of an expanded clone, and some rows leave it out.

v_gene	abundance	d_gene	j_gene	CDR3nt	CDR3aa
TRBV5-1	many	-	TRBJ2-5	TGTGCCAGCAGGTACCAAGAGACCCAGTACTTC	CASRYQETQYF
TRBV20-1	-	-	TRBJ2-5	TGCAGTGTGAAGCTTCGGCAAGAGATCCAGTACTTC	CSVKLRQEIQYF
TRBV29-1	few	-	TRBJ2-1	TGCAGCGCCGGAAGGGGGGCGGCCTACAATGAGCAGTTCTTC	CSAGRGAAYNEQFF
TRBV27	few	TRBD1	TRBJ2-7	TGTGCCAGCAGTAGACAGGGGGCCGAGCAGTACTTC	CASSRQGAEQYF
TRBV12-3/TRBV12-4	-	-	TRBJ2-7	TGTGCCAGCAGTTCTCCGACCGCGAATGTCTACGAGCAGTACTTC	CASSSPTANVYEQYF
TRBV12-3/TRBV12-4	-	-	TRBJ2-7	TGTGCCAGCAGTTTAGCCAGACTGGGTTACGAGCAGTACTTC	CASSLARLGYEQYF
TRBV4-2	few	-	TRBJ1-2	TGTGCCAGCAGACGAAACCGGGGTCCCCCTATAGCGGATGGCTACACCTTC	CASRRNRGPPIADGYTF
TRBV4-3	-	TRBD2	TRBJ2-3	TGCGCCAGCAGCCAAGATCCTCCCCCCTCGACTAGCGGGCAGAATGAAGATACGCAGTATTTT	CASSQDPPPSTSGQNEDTQYF
TRBV15	-	TRBD1	TRBJ2-1	TGTGCCACCAGCAGAGGCAACAGGGGACATGAGCAGTTCTTC	CATSRGNRGHEQFF
TRBV20-1	few	-	TRBJ1-4	TGCAGTGCTAGAGACTCGAGGAAGAGGAAACTGTTTTTT	CSARDSRKRKLFF
TRBV29-1	few	TRBD1	TRBJ2-1	TGCAGCGTGGTGACGGGACAGACTGACTCCTACAATGAGCAGTTCTTC	CSVVTGQTDSYNEQFF
TRBV5-1	-	-	TRBJ2-3	TGCGCCAGCAGCTCGGTTCGGGGGACAGTTACAGATACGCAGTATTTT	CASSSVRGTVTDTQYF